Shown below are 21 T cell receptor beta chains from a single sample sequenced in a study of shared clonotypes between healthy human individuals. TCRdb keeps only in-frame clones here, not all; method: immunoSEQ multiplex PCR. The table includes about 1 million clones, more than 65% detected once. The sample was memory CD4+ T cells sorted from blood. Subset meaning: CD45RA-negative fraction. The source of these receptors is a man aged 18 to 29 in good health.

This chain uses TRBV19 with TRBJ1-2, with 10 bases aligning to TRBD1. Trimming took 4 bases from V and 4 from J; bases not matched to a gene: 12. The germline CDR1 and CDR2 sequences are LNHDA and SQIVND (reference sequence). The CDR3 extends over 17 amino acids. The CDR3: CASSKGQGRFFPYGYTF. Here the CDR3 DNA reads TGTGCCAGTAGTAAGGGACAGGGGCGATTCTTTCCCTATGGCTACACCTTC. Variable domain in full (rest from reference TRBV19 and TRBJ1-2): DGGITQSPKYLFRKEGQNVTLSCEQNLNHDAMYWYRQDPGQGLRLIYYSQIVNDFQKGDIAEGYSVSREKKESFPLTVTSAQKNPTAFYLCASSKGQGRFFPYGYTFGSGTRLTVV.

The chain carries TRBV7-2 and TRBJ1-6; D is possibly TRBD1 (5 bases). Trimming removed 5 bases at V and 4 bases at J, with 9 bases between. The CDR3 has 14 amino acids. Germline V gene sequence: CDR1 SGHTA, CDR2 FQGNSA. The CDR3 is CASSPGRYNSPLHF. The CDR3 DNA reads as TGTGCCAGCAGCCCGGGACGGTATAATTCACCCCTCCACTTT.

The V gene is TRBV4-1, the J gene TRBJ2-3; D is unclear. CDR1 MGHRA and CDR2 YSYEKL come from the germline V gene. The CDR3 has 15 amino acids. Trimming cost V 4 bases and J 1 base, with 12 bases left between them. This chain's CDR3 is CASSLFSEGTDTQYF. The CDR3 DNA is TGCGCCAGCAGCCTTTTCAGTGAAGGCACAGATACGCAGTATTTT.

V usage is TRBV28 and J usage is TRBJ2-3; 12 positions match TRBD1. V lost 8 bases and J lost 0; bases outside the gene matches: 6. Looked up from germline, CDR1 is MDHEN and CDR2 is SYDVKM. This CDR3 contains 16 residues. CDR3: CASAGQGAPSTDTQYF. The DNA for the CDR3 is TGTGCCAGCGCGGGACAGGGGGCGCCGAGCACAGATACGCAGTATTTT.

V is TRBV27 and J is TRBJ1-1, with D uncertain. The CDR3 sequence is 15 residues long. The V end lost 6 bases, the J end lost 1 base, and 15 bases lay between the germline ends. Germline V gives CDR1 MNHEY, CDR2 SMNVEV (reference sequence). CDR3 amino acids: CASRVYFPGNTEAFF. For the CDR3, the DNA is TGTGCCAGCAGGGTTTACTTCCCTGGGAACACTGAAGCTTTCTTT.

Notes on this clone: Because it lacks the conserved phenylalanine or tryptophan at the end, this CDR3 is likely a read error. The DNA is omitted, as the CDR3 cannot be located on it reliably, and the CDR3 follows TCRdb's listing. The CDR3 region is CASSPQAASGSARDAA. V is TRBV2 and J is TRBJ2-3; TRBD2 is the table's D call and was not checked against the DNA. Germline V gene lookup returns CDR1 SNHLY and CDR2 FYNNEI. The CDR3 has 16 residues if both end residues are counted.

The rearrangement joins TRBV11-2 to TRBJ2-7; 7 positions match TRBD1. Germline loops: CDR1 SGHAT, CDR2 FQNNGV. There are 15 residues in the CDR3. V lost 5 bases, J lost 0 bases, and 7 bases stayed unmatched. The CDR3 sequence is CASSASYRGSYEQYF. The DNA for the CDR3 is TGTGCCAGCAGCGCAAGTTACAGGGGCTCCTACGAGCAGTACTTC.

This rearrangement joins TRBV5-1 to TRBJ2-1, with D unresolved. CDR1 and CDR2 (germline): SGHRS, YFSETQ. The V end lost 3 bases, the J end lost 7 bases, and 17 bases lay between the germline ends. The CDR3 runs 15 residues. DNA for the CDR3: TGCGCCAGCAGCTCTCAGCTCACTGGGAATAATGAGCAGTTCTTC. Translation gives CASSSQLTGNNEQFF. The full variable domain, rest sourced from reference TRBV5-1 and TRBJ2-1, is KAGVTQTPRYLIKTRGQQVTLSCSPISGHRSVSWYQQTPGQGLQFLFEYFSETQRNKGNFPGRFSGRQFSNSRSEMNVSTLELGDSALYLCASSSQLTGNNEQFFGPGTRLTVL.

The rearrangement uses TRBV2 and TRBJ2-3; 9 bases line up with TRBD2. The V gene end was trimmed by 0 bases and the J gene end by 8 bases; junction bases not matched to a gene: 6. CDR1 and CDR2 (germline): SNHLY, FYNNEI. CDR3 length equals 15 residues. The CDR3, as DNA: TGTGCCAGCAGTGAAGCGGCTAGCGGGGCCGGTACGCAGTATTTT. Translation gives CASSEAASGAGTQYF.

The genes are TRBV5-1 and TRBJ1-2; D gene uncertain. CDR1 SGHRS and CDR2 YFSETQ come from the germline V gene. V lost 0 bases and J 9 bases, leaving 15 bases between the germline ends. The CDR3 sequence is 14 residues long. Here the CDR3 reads CASSLGRRTDSYTF. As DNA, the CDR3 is TGCGCCAGCAGCTTGGGACGGAGAACTGACAGCTACACCTTC. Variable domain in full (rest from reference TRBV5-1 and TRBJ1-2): KAGVTQTPRYLIKTRGQQVTLSCSPISGHRSVSWYQQTPGQGLQFLFEYFSETQRNKGNFPGRFSGRQFSNSRSEMNVSTLELGDSALYLCASSLGRRTDSYTFGSGTRLTVV.

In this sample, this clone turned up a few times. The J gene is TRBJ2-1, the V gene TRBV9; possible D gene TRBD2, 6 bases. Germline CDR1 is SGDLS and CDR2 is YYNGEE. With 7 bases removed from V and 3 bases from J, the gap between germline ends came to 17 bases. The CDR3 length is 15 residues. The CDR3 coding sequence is TGTGCCAGCGGAGGGGCGATCCTCGGCTACAATGAGCAGTTCTTC. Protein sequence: CASGGAILGYNEQFF.

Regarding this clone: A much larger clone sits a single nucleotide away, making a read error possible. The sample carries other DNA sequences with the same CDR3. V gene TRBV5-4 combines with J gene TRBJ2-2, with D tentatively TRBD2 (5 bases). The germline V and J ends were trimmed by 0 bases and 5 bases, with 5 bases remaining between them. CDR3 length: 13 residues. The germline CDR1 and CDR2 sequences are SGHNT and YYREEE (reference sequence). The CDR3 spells CASSLAGTGELFF. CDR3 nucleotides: TGTGCCAGCAGCTTGGCGGGAACCGGGGAGCTGTTTTTT.

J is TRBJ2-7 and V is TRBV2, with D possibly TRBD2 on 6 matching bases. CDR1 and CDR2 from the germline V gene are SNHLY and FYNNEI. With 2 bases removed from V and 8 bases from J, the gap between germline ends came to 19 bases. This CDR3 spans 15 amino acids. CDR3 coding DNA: TGTGCCAGCAGTGAACCCTGGGCAGGGAGGTTGCAGCAGTACTTC. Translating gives CASSEPWAGRLQQYF.

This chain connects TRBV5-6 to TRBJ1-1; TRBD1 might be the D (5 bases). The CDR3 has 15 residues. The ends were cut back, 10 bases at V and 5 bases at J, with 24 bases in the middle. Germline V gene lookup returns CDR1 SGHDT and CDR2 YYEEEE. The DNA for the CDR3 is TGTGCCTGTACGCAGGGAGATAGGGTAGGGACTGAAGCTTTCTTT. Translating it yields CACTQGDRVGTEAFF.

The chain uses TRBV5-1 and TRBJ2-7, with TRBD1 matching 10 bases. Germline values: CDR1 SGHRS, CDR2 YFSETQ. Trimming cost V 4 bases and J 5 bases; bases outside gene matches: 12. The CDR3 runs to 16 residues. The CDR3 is CASSPSPGQGNHEQYF. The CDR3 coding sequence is TGCGCCAGCAGCCCATCCCCGGGACAGGGGAACCACGAGCAGTACTTC.

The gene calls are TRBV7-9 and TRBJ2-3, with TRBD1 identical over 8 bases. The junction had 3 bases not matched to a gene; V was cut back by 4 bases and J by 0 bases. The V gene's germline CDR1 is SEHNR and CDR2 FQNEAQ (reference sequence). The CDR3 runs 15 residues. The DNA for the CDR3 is TGTGCCAGCAGCTATTGGACAGGGAGCACAGATACGCAGTATTTT. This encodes CASSYWTGSTDTQYF.

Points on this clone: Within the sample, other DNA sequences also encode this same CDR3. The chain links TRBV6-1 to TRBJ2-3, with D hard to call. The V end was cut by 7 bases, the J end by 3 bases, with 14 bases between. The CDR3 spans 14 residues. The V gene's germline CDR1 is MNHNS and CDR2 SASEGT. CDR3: CASTYGTGTDTQYF. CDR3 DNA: TGTGCCAGCACCTATGGCACTGGAACAGATACGCAGTATTTT.

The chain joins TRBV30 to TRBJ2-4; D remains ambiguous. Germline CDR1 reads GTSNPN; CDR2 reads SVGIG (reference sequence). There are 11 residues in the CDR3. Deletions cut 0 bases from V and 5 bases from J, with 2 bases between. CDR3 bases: TGTGCCTGGAGTGTACAAAACATTCAGTACTTC. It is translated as CAWSVQNIQYF.

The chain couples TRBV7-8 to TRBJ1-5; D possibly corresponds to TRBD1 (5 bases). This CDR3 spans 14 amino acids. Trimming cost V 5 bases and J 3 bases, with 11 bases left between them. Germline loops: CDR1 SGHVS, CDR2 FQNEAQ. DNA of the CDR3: TGTGCCAGCAGCCCGGGGGGTCTCAATCAGCCCCAGCATTTT. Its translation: CASSPGGLNQPQHF. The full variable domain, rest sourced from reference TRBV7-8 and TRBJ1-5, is GAGVSQSPRYKVAKRGQDVALRCDPISGHVSLFWYQQALGQGPEFLTYFQNEAQLDKSGLPSDRFFAERPEGSVSTLKIQRTQQEDSAVYLCASSPGGLNQPQHFGDGTRLSIL.

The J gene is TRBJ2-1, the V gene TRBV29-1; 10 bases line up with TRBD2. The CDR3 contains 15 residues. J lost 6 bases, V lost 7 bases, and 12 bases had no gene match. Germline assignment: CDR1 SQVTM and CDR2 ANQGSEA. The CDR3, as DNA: TGCAGCGCCACGCCCCCTAGCGGGAGTGTCAATGAGCAGTTCTTC. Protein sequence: CSATPPSGSVNEQFF.

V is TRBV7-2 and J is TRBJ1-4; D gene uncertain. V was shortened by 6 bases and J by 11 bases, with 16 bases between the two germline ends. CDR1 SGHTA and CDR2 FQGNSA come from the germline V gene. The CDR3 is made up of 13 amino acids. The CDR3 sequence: CASRLNSREKLFF. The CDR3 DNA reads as TGTGCCAGCAGATTAAATTCCCGGGAGAAACTGTTTTTT.